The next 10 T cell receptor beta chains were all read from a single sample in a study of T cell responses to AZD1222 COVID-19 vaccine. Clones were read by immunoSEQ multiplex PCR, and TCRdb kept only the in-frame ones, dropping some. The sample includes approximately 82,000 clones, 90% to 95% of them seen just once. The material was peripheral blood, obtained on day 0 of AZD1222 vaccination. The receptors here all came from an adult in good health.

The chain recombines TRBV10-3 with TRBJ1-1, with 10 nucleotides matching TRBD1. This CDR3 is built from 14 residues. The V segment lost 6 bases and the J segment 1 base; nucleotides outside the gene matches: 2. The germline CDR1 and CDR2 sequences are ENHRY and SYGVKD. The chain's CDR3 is CAIRGQGWNTEAFF. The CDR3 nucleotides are TGTGCCATCAGGGGACAGGGGTGGAACACTGAAGCTTTCTTT.

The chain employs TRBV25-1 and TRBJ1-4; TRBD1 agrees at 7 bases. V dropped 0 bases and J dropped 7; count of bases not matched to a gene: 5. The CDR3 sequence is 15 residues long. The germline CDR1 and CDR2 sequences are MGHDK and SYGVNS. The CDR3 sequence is CASSEYRGQGEKLFF. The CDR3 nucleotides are TGTGCCAGCAGTGAATATAGGGGGCAGGGTGAAAAACTGTTTTTT.

The CDR3 loop reads CASSPRMGGIDEQFF. CDR3 sequence (DNA): TGTGCCAGCAGTCCCCGGATGGGGGGTATCGATGAGCAGTTCTTC. The rearrangement links TRBV6-5 to TRBJ2-1, with D possibly matching TRBD2 (6 bases). In germline, CDR1 is MNHEY, CDR2 SVGAGI. The CDR3 runs to 15 residues. V gave up 5 bases and J gave up 8 bases, with 19 bases separating them.

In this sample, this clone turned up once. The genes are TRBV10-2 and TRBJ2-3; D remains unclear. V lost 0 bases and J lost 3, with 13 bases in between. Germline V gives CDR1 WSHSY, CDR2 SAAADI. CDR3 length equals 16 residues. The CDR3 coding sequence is TGCGCCAGCAGTGAGTCGTCAAGAGGCAAAACAGATACGCAGTATTTT. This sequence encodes CASSESSRGKTDTQYF.

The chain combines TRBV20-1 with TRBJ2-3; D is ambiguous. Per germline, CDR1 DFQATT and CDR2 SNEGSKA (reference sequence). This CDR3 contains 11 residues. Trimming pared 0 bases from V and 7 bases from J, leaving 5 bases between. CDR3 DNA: TGCAGTGCTAGAGATATGAATACGCAGTATTTT. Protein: CSARDMNTQYF.

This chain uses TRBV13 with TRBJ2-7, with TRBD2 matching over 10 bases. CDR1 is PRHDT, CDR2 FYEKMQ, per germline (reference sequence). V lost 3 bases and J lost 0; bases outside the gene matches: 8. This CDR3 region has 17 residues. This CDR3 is CASSFGSGGRSSYEQYF. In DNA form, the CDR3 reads TGTGCCAGCAGCTTCGGTAGCGGGGGGCGAAGCTCCTACGAGCAGTACTTC.

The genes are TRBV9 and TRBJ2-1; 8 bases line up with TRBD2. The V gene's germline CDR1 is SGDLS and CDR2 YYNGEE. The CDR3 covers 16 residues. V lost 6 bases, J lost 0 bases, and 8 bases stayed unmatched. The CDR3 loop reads CASTTIAGGSYNEQFF. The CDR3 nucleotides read TGTGCCAGCACCACCATTGCGGGGGGCTCCTACAATGAGCAGTTCTTC.

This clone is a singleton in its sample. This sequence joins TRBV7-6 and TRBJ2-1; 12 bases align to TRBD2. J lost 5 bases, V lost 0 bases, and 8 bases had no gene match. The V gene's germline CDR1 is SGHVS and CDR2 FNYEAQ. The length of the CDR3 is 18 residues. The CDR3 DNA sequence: TGTGCCAGCAGCTTAGCGCATGGACTAGCGGGGAGGGACAATGAGCAGTTCTTC. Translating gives CASSLAHGLAGRDNEQFF. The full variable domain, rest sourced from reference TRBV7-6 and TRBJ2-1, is GAGVSQSPRYKVTKRGQDVALRCDPISGHVSLYWYRQALGQGPEFLTYFNYEAQQDKSGLPNDRFSAERPEGSISTLTIQRTEQRDSAMYRCASSLAHGLAGRDNEQFFGPGTRLTVL.

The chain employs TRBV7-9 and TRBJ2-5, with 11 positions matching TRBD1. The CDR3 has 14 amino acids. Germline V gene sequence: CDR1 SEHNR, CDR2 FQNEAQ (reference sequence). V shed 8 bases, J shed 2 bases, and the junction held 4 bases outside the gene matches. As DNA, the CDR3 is TGTGCCAGCCTCCGGGACAGGGGGCAAGAGACCCAGTACTTC. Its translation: CASLRDRGQETQYF.

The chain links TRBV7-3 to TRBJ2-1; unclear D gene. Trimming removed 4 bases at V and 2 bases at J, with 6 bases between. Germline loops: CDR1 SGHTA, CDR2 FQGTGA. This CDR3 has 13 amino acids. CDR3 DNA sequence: TGTGCCAGCAGCTCCTGGACCTACAATGAGCAGTTCTTC. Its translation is CASSSWTYNEQFF.